Sequencing of this T cell receptor (beta chain) was carried out in a study of T cells in Graves' hyperthyroidism and ophthalmopathy. Amplified TCR beta CDR3 regions came from RNA transcripts. Carried out on the TCR CDR3, a first-round RT-PCR used the HTBI primer set. TCRdb analysed the multiplex PCR reads with MiXCR anew, one entry per CDR3 protein. This table holds 500,000 to 700,000 distinct CDR3 sequences, about a sixth found once. Study conclusions and caveats: Ophthalmopathy and stable hyperthyroidism were separated by a 13 V-J model. Most clonotypes that expanded in the thyroid above 0.001 also showed up in blood.

From germline, CDR1 is SGHRS and CDR2 YFSETQ. J gave up 6 bases and V 3 bases, and 4 bases lay outside the gene matches. This CDR3 contains 14 residues. Aged 18 to 65, the patients had hyperthyroidism that was newly diagnosed and had lasted under 2 months. An approximately 10 ml volume of fresh peripheral blood provided the PBMCs. The table lists this clonotype with many counts. Its matching antigen is unknown. The chain employs TRBV5-1 and TRBJ1-5; 9 bases fit TRBD1. The sequenced material came from blood. This clonotype was sampled from a young woman with Graves' hyperthyroidism. The CDR3: CASSYGTGLQPQHF. The CDR3 DNA follows: TGCGCCAGCAGCTATGGGACAGGGCTTCAGCCCCAGCATTTT.